This paragraph reports one TCR beta chain. The germline gene is not matched at one end of the junction; a read error may be the cause. The data belong to a study of regulatory T cells in long-lasting Graves disease. In the study overall: Persistent Graves' disease required over 5 years of antithyroid drugs and positive TSH receptor antibodies.

Germline CDR1 and CDR2: LGHNA and YNFKEQ. CDR3 length equals 15 residues. Assembly of TCR beta libraries relied on iRepertoire HTBI primers together with Arm-PCR of CDR3 regions. One entry per CDR3 protein results from TCRdb running MiXCR on the multiplex PCR reads. Among a few hundred thousand distinct CDR3 sequences listed, around 20% were seen once. Indicated time point: persistent/refractory GD, antithyroid drugs over 5 years with positive TRAb. Generation of the TCR library employed RNA extracted from PBMCs. This sequence was found in a female donor with Graves disease. The chain couples TRBV4-2 to TRBJ1-2; D unresolved. Sequenced here: peripheral blood mononuclear cells (PBMCs), sampled when the disease was refractory, from a patient treated with antithyroid drugs. The CDR3 DNA reads TGTGCCAGCAGCCAAGACTCAGCTCTCCACTATGGCTGCACCTTC. Translating it yields CASSQDSALHYGCTF.